One and the same sample provided the 24 T cell receptor beta chains below, sequenced in a study of cytomegalovirus exposure and HLA in healthy donors. 60 Vbeta and 13 Jbeta primers were used in PCR. The assay was immunoSEQ multiplex PCR, and TCRdb's table has in-frame clones only and misses some. Of some 120,000 clones listed, under 85% are singletons. Material: PBMCs. These receptors originate from a human donor in good health.

The chain is built from TRBV19 and TRBJ2-7, with TRBD1 as a possible D gene (6 bases). Per the germline V gene, CDR1 is LNHDA and CDR2 is SQIVND (reference sequence). V was pared by 7 bases and J by 6 bases, with 16 bases between. The CDR3 consists of 13 residues. As DNA, the CDR3 is TGTGCCAGTAAAGGACAGAGGTTCGCCGAGCAGTACTTC. Translated, it gives CASKGQRFAEQYF.

CDR3 DNA sequence: TGTGCCAGCTCACAGCCTAACTATGGCTACACCTTC. The encoded protein is CASSQPNYGYTF. This chain uses TRBV18 with TRBJ1-2; D unresolved. Germline V gene sequence: CDR1 KGHSH, CDR2 LQKENI. Trimming pared 4 bases from V and 0 bases from J, leaving 3 bases between. The CDR3 loop spans 12 amino acids.

The sample holds one count of this clone. This chain connects TRBV6-6 to TRBJ2-1; the match to TRBD2 covers 14 bases. Germline CDR1 MNHNY, CDR2 SVGAGI (reference sequence). This CDR3 is 15 amino acids long. V was clipped by 5 bases and J by 10 bases; unmatched bases: 7. Here the CDR3 reads CASSTRTSGRNEQFF. The CDR3, as DNA: TGTGCCAGCAGTACACGGACTAGCGGGAGGAACGAGCAGTTCTTC.

The chain employs TRBV19 and TRBJ2-2; 16 bases align to TRBD2. The CDR3 length is 18 residues. Germline V gene lookup returns CDR1 LNHDA and CDR2 SQIVND (reference sequence). V was clipped by 3 bases and J by 13 bases; unmatched bases: 14. CDR3 amino acids: CASSISGTSGRGSLGLFF. CDR3 coding DNA: TGTGCCAGTAGTATCTCCGGGACTAGCGGGAGGGGAAGCTTAGGGCTGTTTTTT.

Remarks on this clone: One end of the junction does not line up with germline, which may come from a read error. The rearrangement uses TRBV4-1 and TRBJ1-5, with D unclear. This CDR3 region has 14 residues. CDR1 MGHRA and CDR2 YSYEKL come from the germline V gene. As DNA, the CDR3 is TGCGCCGGCAGCCAAGCGTTGTCCAATCAGCCCCAGCATTTT. This encodes CAGSQALSNQPQHF.

The V call is TRBV15, the J call TRBJ2-3, with D perhaps TRBD2 (5 bases). V lost 5 bases, J lost 1 base, and 13 bases lay in between. There are 15 residues in the CDR3. The germline gives CDR1 LNHNV, CDR2 YYDKDF (reference sequence). In nucleotides, the CDR3 is TGTGCCACCAGCGCTCGAGGGCTGGGCACAGATACGCAGTATTTT. Protein: CATSARGLGTDTQYF.

V and J are TRBV18 and TRBJ2-7, with 8 bases aligning to TRBD2. Losses at the gene ends were 0 bases for V and 4 bases for J; bases not matched to a gene: 14. CDR1 and CDR2 from the germline V gene are KGHSH and LQKENI. The CDR3 length is 18 residues. The chain's CDR3 is CASSPPGPAGRERYEQYF. The CDR3 bases are TGTGCCAGCTCACCACCGGGTCCTGCCGGGAGGGAACGATACGAGCAGTACTTC.

V usage is TRBV27 and J usage is TRBJ2-7; tentatively, D is TRBD1 (6 bases). CDR1 is MNHEY and CDR2 is SMNVEV in the germline V gene (reference sequence). This CDR3 comprises 14 residues. V lost 6 bases to trimming and J lost 4 bases, with 16 bases between them. CDR3 sequence: CASSPDRRFYEQYF. The CDR3 bases are TGTGCCAGCAGCCCTGACAGGCGCTTTTACGAGCAGTACTTC.

This rearrangement joins TRBV7-3 to TRBJ2-3; tentatively, D is TRBD1 (5 bases). The CDR3 loop spans 13 amino acids. CDR1 SGHTA and CDR2 FQGTGA come from the germline V gene. Trimming stripped 5 bases from V and 5 bases from J, with 11 bases between. CDR3: CASSRGREDTQYF. The CDR3 DNA reads TGTGCCAGCAGCAGGGGCAGGGAAGATACGCAGTATTTT. Full variable domain (remainder filled in from reference TRBV7-3 and TRBJ2-3): GAGVSQTPSNKVTEKGKYVELRCDPISGHTALYWYRQSLGQGPEFLIYFQGTGAADDSGLPNDRFFAVRPEGSVSTLKIQRTERGDSAVYLCASSRGREDTQYFGPGTRLTVL.

The V and J genes are TRBV28 and TRBJ2-5, with 8 bases aligning to TRBD1. Germline loops: CDR1 MDHEN, CDR2 SYDVKM. With 4 bases clipped from V and 5 bases from J, the junction kept 9 bases outside the gene matches. The CDR3 runs 15 residues. CDR3 DNA sequence: TGTGCCAGCAGTTCCCCCTGGACAGGGATGGAGACCCAGTACTTC. Translation gives CASSSPWTGMETQYF. Supplemented by reference TRBV28 and TRBJ2-5, the full variable domain reads DVKVTQSSRYLVKRTGEKVFLECVQDMDHENMFWYRQDPGLGLRLIYFSYDVKMKEKGDIPEGYSVSREKKERFSLILESASTNQTSMYLCASSSPWTGMETQYFGPGTRLLVL.

The V call is TRBV7-8, the J call TRBJ1-6; D unclear. V was pared by 5 bases and J by 7 bases, with 15 bases between. The CDR3 loop spans 15 amino acids. CDR1 and CDR2 (germline): SGHVS, FQNEAQ. The CDR3 coding sequence is TGTGCCAGCAGCCCCAGCGCACCCAGAAATTCACCCCTCCACTTT. Translated, it gives CASSPSAPRNSPLHF.

This chain connects TRBV28 to TRBJ1-3, with TRBD1 identical over 8 bases. After removal of 5 bases from V and 5 bases from J, the junction contained 11 bases not matched to a gene. Per germline, CDR1 MDHEN and CDR2 SYDVKM. The CDR3 spans 16 residues. This chain's CDR3 is CASSVLPRTGRNTIYF. CDR3 DNA: TGTGCCAGCAGTGTTCTTCCCCGGACAGGGAGAAACACCATATATTTT. The full variable domain, in which reference TRBV28 and TRBJ1-3 provide the parts outside the CDR3, is DVKVTQSSRYLVKRTGEKVFLECVQDMDHENMFWYRQDPGLGLRLIYFSYDVKMKEKGDIPEGYSVSREKKERFSLILESASTNQTSMYLCASSVLPRTGRNTIYFGEGSWLTVV.

The chain has TRBV27 and TRBJ2-1; 7 bases match TRBD2. This CDR3 region has 16 residues. The ends lost 3 bases at V and 2 bases at J; junction bases unmatched: 7. The V gene's germline CDR1 is MNHEY and CDR2 SMNVEV (reference sequence). The CDR3 bases are TGTGCCAGCAGTTTCGGATTCGGGACTACCTACAATGAGCAGTTCTTC. It codes for CASSFGFGTTYNEQFF.

This clone has just one count. The chain couples TRBV6-1 to TRBJ1-4; D is uncertain. The CDR3 covers 15 residues. V was pared by 7 bases and J by 0 bases, with 12 bases between. CDR1 is MNHNS and CDR2 is SASEGT in the germline V gene. CDR3 in amino acids: CASKWAPTTNEKLFF. DNA for the CDR3: TGTGCCAGCAAGTGGGCACCGACAACTAATGAAAAACTGTTTTTT.

The J gene is TRBJ1-1, the V gene TRBV28; possibly TRBD1 for D (6 bases). Trimming left V 4 bases short and J 5 bases short, with 20 bases between. The CDR3 length is 16 residues. Germline lookup yields CDR1 MDHEN and CDR2 SYDVKM. The CDR3: CASSSAPGHGRTEAFF. Here the CDR3 DNA reads TGTGCCAGCAGTTCTGCACCGGGACATGGAAGGACTGAAGCTTTCTTT.

This clone was seen a handful of times. The rearrangement joins TRBV10-2 to TRBJ2-1; no reliable D call. V dropped 3 bases and J dropped 9 bases, with 6 bases sitting between them. Germline CDR1 and CDR2: WSHSY and SAAADI. The CDR3 runs to 11 residues. CDR3: CASSERVEQFF. DNA of the CDR3: TGCGCCAGCAGTGAACGCGTTGAGCAGTTCTTC.

The chain carries TRBV19 and TRBJ1-1; perhaps TRBD1 as D (6 bases). The germline CDR1 and CDR2 sequences are LNHDA and SQIVND (reference sequence). Trimming left V 6 bases short and J 6 bases short, with 20 bases between. CDR3 length: 15 amino acids. For the CDR3, the DNA is TGTGCCAGTAGAGGACAGATGACAAAGAGCCCTGAAGCTTTCTTT. It encodes CASRGQMTKSPEAFF.

Only one count was recorded for this clone. The chain employs TRBV18 and TRBJ2-7; possible D gene TRBD1, 6 bases. V lost 2 bases and J 2 bases, leaving 10 bases between the germline ends. Germline V lookup: CDR1 KGHSH, CDR2 LQKENI. The CDR3 sequence is 14 residues long. The CDR3 bases are TGTGCCAGCTCACCAGCAGGGGACCCCTACGAGCAGTACTTC. It encodes CASSPAGDPYEQYF.

This clone is a singleton in its sample. The genes are TRBV5-1 and TRBJ2-7; the D gene is possibly TRBD2 (5 bases). V was cut by 4 bases and J by 0 bases, with 14 bases left in between. CDR1 and CDR2 (germline): SGHRS, YFSETQ. This CDR3 region has 15 residues. The CDR3 bases are TGCGCCAGCAGCCCCCGGGATAGAGACTCCTACGAGCAGTACTTC. Amino acid sequence: CASSPRDRDSYEQYF.

This chain links TRBV15 with TRBJ2-7; 7 bases match TRBD2. Germline V gene sequence: CDR1 LNHNV, CDR2 YYDKDF (reference sequence). V lost 1 base and J lost 0; bases outside the gene matches: 15. The CDR3 extends over 19 amino acids. The CDR3 reads CATSRVWQSERGSSYEQYF. In DNA, the CDR3 is TGTGCCACCAGCAGAGTGTGGCAGTCAGAGCGGGGAAGCTCCTACGAGCAGTACTTC. The full variable domain, its missing parts supplied by reference TRBV15 and TRBJ2-7, is DAMVIQNPRYQVTQFGKPVTLSCSQTLNHNVMYWYQQKSSQAPKLLFHYYDKDFNNEADTPDNFQSRRPNTSFCFLDIRSPGLGDTAMYLCATSRVWQSERGSSYEQYFGPGTRLTVT.

This clone has just a few counts. The rearrangement joins TRBV4-2 to TRBJ2-7, with TRBD2 identical over 10 bases. V lost 1 base and J lost 7; bases outside the gene matches: 10. CDR3 length: 16 residues. The V gene's germline CDR1 is LGHNA and CDR2 YNFKEQ. DNA of the CDR3: TGTGCCAGCAGCCAAGGGGAGGCTAGCGGGAGTCGTGAGCAGTACTTC. Translating it yields CASSQGEASGSREQYF.

The gene calls are TRBV19 and TRBJ1-1, with no clear D. Per the germline V gene, CDR1 is LNHDA and CDR2 is SQIVND (reference sequence). Deletions cut 5 bases from V and 5 bases from J, with 12 bases between. CDR3 length equals 13 residues. The CDR3 DNA reads as TGTGCCAGTAGTGCCGGGAGGCAAACTGAAGCTTTCTTT. It encodes CASSAGRQTEAFF.

J is TRBJ1-5 and V is TRBV28; TRBD1 agrees at 8 bases. Germline V gene sequence: CDR1 MDHEN, CDR2 SYDVKM. Trimming removed 4 bases from V and 6 bases from J; junction bases left unmatched: 8. This CDR3 has 15 residues. CDR3 sequence: CASSWLRGLSQPQHF. The CDR3, as DNA: TGTGCCAGCAGTTGGCTCAGGGGGCTCAGTCAGCCCCAGCATTTT.

This clone was detected a few times. The chain carries TRBV2 and TRBJ2-1; TRBD2 aligns across 10 bases. The CDR3 totals 15 residues. Germline assignment: CDR1 SNHLY and CDR2 FYNNEI. The junction had 6 bases not matched to a gene; V was cut back by 4 bases and J by 6 bases. CDR3 residues: CASSGGLAGVNEQFF. CDR3 sequence (DNA): TGTGCCAGCAGTGGAGGGCTAGCGGGAGTCAATGAGCAGTTCTTC.